Presented here are 5 T cell receptor beta chains from one specimen sequenced in a study of shared clonotypes between healthy human individuals. Only in-frame clones appear in the TCRdb table, and some are missing; sequencing was by immunoSEQ multiplex PCR. The sample includes more than 400,000 clones, around 85% seen only once; the top ten take about 12%. The specimen was PBMCs. These TCRs come from a woman aged 40 to 50 in good health. Some clones in this sample may be carry-over from other donors' samples.

V usage is TRBV19 and J usage is TRBJ1-5; 7 positions match TRBD1. J was trimmed by 6 bases and V by 7 bases; bases with no gene match: 9. Germline V lookup: CDR1 LNHDA, CDR2 SQIVND (reference sequence). This CDR3 spans 14 amino acids. CDR3 nucleotides: TGTGCCAGTACTAGACAGGGCCTCGGTCAGCCCCAGCATTTT. Translated, it gives CASTRQGLGQPQHF.

The V call is TRBV5-4, the J call TRBJ2-3, with 7 bases that match TRBD1. CDR3 length: 15 amino acids. Germline V gene sequence: CDR1 SGHNT, CDR2 YYREEE (reference sequence). V lost 0 bases and J lost 3; bases outside the gene matches: 4. CDR3 loop: CASSLDRGGTDTQYF. The CDR3 DNA is TGTGCCAGCAGCTTGGACAGGGGTGGTACAGATACGCAGTATTTT.

This chain connects TRBV30 to TRBJ2-7; 7 nucleotides match TRBD2. This CDR3 has 14 amino acids. CDR1 and CDR2 from the germline V gene are GTSNPN and SVGIG (reference sequence). V gave up 1 base and J gave up 2 bases; unmatched junction bases: 5. The CDR3 DNA reads as TGTGCCTGGAGTGGGGTGGGAGGGCCCTACGAGCAGTACTTC. It yields the protein CAWSGVGGPYEQYF.

About this clone itself: This likely reflects a read error, since a far larger clone is one base away. The chain recombines TRBV7-8 with TRBJ2-5; 8 bases fit TRBD2. The better agreement between TRBJ2-7 and the DNA end casts doubt on the J call. This CDR3 has 18 residues. Germline V gives CDR1 SGHVS, CDR2 FQNEAQ. This chain's CDR3 is CASSFLAGRSLVNYEQYF. The DNA for the CDR3 is TGTGCCAGCAGCTTTTTAGCGGGACGAAGCCTAGTGAACTACGAGCAGTACTTC.

The CDR3 here is CSVERGGAYEQYF. The CDR3 DNA follows: TGCAGCGTTGAGCGGGGTGGGGCCTACGAGCAGTACTTC. The chain has TRBV29-1 and TRBJ2-5, with D tentatively TRBD2 (6 bases). With the DNA end fitting TRBJ2-7 better, the J assignment may be wrong. The CDR3 contains 13 residues. CDR1 is SQVTM, CDR2 ANQGSEA, per germline.